Listed here are 19 T cell receptor beta chains from one sample, sequenced in a study of OX40 agonist ivuxolimab in advanced cancers. Some clones are missing from TCRdb's copy, which holds only in-frame ones; the method was immunoSEQ multiplex PCR. The table includes some 99,000 clones, roughly 91% detected once. The material was CD4+ or CD8+ T cells sorted from blood, obtained in a trial of the OX40 agonist ivuxolimab. The receptors originated from an adult with an advanced solid tumor such as melanoma, head and neck, liver or kidney cancer.

V gene TRBV5-1 combines with J gene TRBJ1-1; 12 nucleotides match TRBD1. The germline CDR1 and CDR2 sequences are SGHRS and YFSETQ. J lost 3 bases, V lost 5 bases, and 11 bases had no gene match. The CDR3 spans 17 residues. This CDR3 reads CASRQAGTGGAYTEAFF. CDR3 in DNA: TGCGCCAGCAGACAAGCCGGGACAGGGGGCGCGTACACTGAAGCTTTCTTT.

The gene calls are TRBV5-6 and TRBJ2-5; 7 nucleotides agree with TRBD1. V shed 4 bases and J 2 bases; nucleotides not matched to a gene: 8. This CDR3 comprises 15 residues. Germline CDR1 reads SGHDT; CDR2 reads YYEEEE. CDR3 loop: CASSAADRRQETQYF. The CDR3 DNA sequence: TGTGCCAGCAGCGCCGCGGACAGGAGACAAGAGACCCAGTACTTC.

The chain combines TRBV4-1 with TRBJ2-1, with 11 positions matching TRBD2. V trimming: 4 bases; J trimming: 4 bases; junction bases outside the gene matches: 6. The CDR3 loop spans 16 amino acids. The germline V gene has CDR1 MGHRA and CDR2 YSYEKL. The CDR3 bases are TGCGCCAGCAGCCCCATAGCGGGAGGGAAATACAATGAGCAGTTCTTC. Protein product: CASSPIAGGKYNEQFF.

This chain links TRBV27 with TRBJ2-2; D remains ambiguous. This CDR3 has 12 residues. Trimming took off 7 bases at V and 3 bases at J, with 6 bases between the two ends. Germline-derived CDR1 and CDR2 are MNHEY and SMNVEV (reference sequence). CDR3 sequence: CASKSYTGELFF. The CDR3 DNA follows: TGTGCCAGCAAATCGTACACCGGGGAGCTGTTTTTT.

The rearrangement joins TRBV5-5 to TRBJ2-7; TRBD1 aligns across 7 bases. V shed 1 base, J shed 5 bases, and the junction held 3 bases outside the gene matches. This CDR3 has 13 amino acids. CDR1 SGHKS and CDR2 YYEKEE come from the germline V gene (reference sequence). In DNA form, the CDR3 reads TGTGCCAGCAGCTTGACAGGGGACCACGAGCAGTACTTC. Translated: CASSLTGDHEQYF.

The J gene is TRBJ1-1, the V gene TRBV28; the match to TRBD1 covers 7 bases. With 6 bases clipped from V and 1 base from J, the junction kept 5 bases outside the gene matches. From germline, CDR1 is MDHEN and CDR2 SYDVKM. There are 14 residues in the CDR3. CDR3 amino acids: CASRAGTENTEAFF. Written as DNA, the CDR3 is TGTGCCAGCAGAGCCGGGACAGAGAACACTGAAGCTTTCTTT.

J is TRBJ2-1 and V is TRBV18; D may be TRBD1 or TRBD2 (5 bases each). CDR3 length equals 17 residues. Per the germline V gene, CDR1 is KGHSH and CDR2 is LQKENI. V was clipped by 1 base and J by 4 bases, with 17 bases between them. This CDR3 reads CASSPQGLATGYNEQFF. In nucleotides, the CDR3 is TGTGCCAGCTCACCACAGGGGCTAGCAACGGGATACAATGAGCAGTTCTTC.

As DNA, the CDR3 is TGCGCCAGCAGCTTCCAGGATAGCACAGATACGCAGTATTTT. Amino acids: CASSFQDSTDTQYF. The chain recombines TRBV5-1 with TRBJ2-3; unclear D gene. Trimming removed 2 bases from V and 0 bases from J, with 7 bases in between. This CDR3 has 14 amino acids. CDR1 and CDR2 from the germline V gene are SGHRS and YFSETQ.

The V gene is TRBV19, the J gene TRBJ2-1; D is unclear. The CDR3 has 13 amino acids. With 2 bases removed from V and 5 bases from J, the gap between germline ends came to 7 bases. CDR1 and CDR2 from the germline V gene are LNHDA and SQIVND (reference sequence). The DNA of the CDR3 is TGTGCCAGTAGTATAAGTTTAGACAATGAGCAGTTCTTC. Protein: CASSISLDNEQFF.

V and J are TRBV6-6 and TRBJ1-4; no clear D. Per the germline V gene, CDR1 is MNHNY and CDR2 is SVGAGI (reference sequence). The CDR3 consists of 14 residues. Trimming shortened V by 2 bases and J by 8 bases, and 12 bases separated the two germline ends. Here the CDR3 DNA reads TGTGCCAGCAGTTACCTACCCTTTTACGAAAAACTGTTTTTT. Translating it yields CASSYLPFYEKLFF.

Remarks on this clone: The junction does not match germline at one end; this may be a read error. This rearrangement joins TRBV5-4 to TRBJ1-2; possible D gene TRBD1, 5 bases. CDR3 length: 13 residues. Germline CDR1 and CDR2: SGHNT and YYREEE (reference sequence). The CDR3 loop is CASSQEVGTGYTF. The CDR3 coding sequence is TGCGCCAGCAGCCAAGAAGTGGGGACTGGCTACACCTTC.

The chain links TRBV6-1 to TRBJ1-1; D not resolved. CDR1 and CDR2 from the germline V gene are MNHNS and SASEGT. Trimming pared 1 base from V and 3 bases from J, leaving 6 bases between. The CDR3 loop spans 13 amino acids. The DNA for the CDR3 is TGTGCCAGCAGTGAAGTTCGGGACACTGAAGCTTTCTTT. It encodes CASSEVRDTEAFF.

Regarding this clone: Other DNA variants within this sample encode the same CDR3. The chain is built from TRBV5-1 and TRBJ1-3; a weak D match, TRBD1 (5 bases). From germline, CDR1 is SGHRS and CDR2 YFSETQ. CDR3 length: 16 residues. V lost 0 bases and J 3 bases, leaving 13 bases between the germline ends. CDR3 sequence: CASSLAGAVRGNTIYF. The CDR3 DNA reads TGCGCCAGCAGCTTGGCCGGGGCAGTACGTGGAAACACCATATATTTT.

A single count supports this clone. J is TRBJ2-7 and V is TRBV2, with 8 positions matching TRBD2. Germline values: CDR1 SNHLY, CDR2 FYNNEI. After removal of 6 bases from V and 5 bases from J, the junction contained 6 bases not matched to a gene. The CDR3 runs 13 residues. The CDR3 DNA reads TGTGCCAGCAGCCAGCGGGAGTTCGACGAGCAGTACTTC. Its translation: CASSQREFDEQYF.

The rearrangement links TRBV4-1 to TRBJ2-7; D remains unclear. Germline V gene sequence: CDR1 MGHRA, CDR2 YSYEKL. The V end lost 1 base, the J end lost 0 bases, and 13 bases lay between the germline ends. This CDR3 is 16 amino acids long. DNA of the CDR3: TGCGCCAGCAGCCAAGGGGCTTCTAGGGACTCCTACGAGCAGTACTTC. Amino acid sequence: CASSQGASRDSYEQYF.

This clone was observed a handful of times. The CDR3 DNA reads TGTGCCAGCAGTTTAGGGGCCCATGGGGGGCCCCTTGGCTACACCTTC. It is translated as CASSLGAHGGPLGYTF. V usage is TRBV28 and J usage is TRBJ1-2; weak D call: TRBD1 (6 bases). Germline V gives CDR1 MDHEN, CDR2 SYDVKM. Trimming stripped 2 bases from V and 7 bases from J, with 20 bases between. The length of the CDR3 is 16 residues.

This sequence joins TRBV5-1 and TRBJ1-1; 10 positions match TRBD1. V shed 2 bases, J shed 5 bases, and the junction held 6 bases outside the gene matches. Per the germline V gene, CDR1 is SGHRS and CDR2 is YFSETQ. The CDR3 is 15 amino acids. CDR3 DNA: TGCGCCAGCAGCTTCACCGGGACAGGGGTGACTGAAGCTTTCTTT. This sequence encodes CASSFTGTGVTEAFF.

This clone was picked up one time. The chain employs TRBV19 and TRBJ1-1, with 7 bases fitting TRBD1. CDR3 size: 15 residues. V was pared by 7 bases and J by 0 bases, with 8 bases of the junction left unmatched. Per germline, CDR1 LNHDA and CDR2 SQIVND (reference sequence). The CDR3 loop is CASTDRPAVNTEAFF. The CDR3 region has the DNA TGTGCCAGTACGGACAGGCCCGCTGTGAACACTGAAGCTTTCTTT.

The CDR3 region has the DNA TGTGCCAGCGGACGCCTGGGGTTGGGGAACACTGAAGCTTTCTTT. It is translated as CASGRLGLGNTEAFF. The chain couples TRBV11-2 to TRBJ1-1; D unclear. With 8 bases removed from V and 1 base from J, the gap between germline ends came to 17 bases. The CDR3 spans 15 residues. CDR1 SGHAT and CDR2 FQNNGV come from the germline V gene.